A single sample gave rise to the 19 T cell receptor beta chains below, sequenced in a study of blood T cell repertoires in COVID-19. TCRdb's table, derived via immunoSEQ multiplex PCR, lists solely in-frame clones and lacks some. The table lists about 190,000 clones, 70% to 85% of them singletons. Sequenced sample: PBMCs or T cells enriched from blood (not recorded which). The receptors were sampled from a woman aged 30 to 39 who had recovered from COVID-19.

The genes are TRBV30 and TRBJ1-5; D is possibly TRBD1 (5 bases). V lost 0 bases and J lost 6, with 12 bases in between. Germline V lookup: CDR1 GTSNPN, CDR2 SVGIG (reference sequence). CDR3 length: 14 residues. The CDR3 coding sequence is TGTGCCTGGAGTGTGGTCCCGGGGGGTCAGCCCCAGCATTTT. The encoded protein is CAWSVVPGGQPQHF.

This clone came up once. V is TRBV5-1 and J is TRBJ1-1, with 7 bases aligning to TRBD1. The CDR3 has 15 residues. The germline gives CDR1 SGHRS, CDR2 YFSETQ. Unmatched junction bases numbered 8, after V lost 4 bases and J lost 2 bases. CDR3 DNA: TGCGCCAGCAGCCCGGGACAGAGGATAAACACTGAAGCTTTCTTT. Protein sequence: CASSPGQRINTEAFF. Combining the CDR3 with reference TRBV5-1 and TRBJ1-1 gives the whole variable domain KAGVTQTPRYLIKTRGQQVTLSCSPISGHRSVSWYQQTPGQGLQFLFEYFSETQRNKGNFPGRFSGRQFSNSRSEMNVSTLELGDSALYLCASSPGQRINTEAFFGQGTRLTVV.

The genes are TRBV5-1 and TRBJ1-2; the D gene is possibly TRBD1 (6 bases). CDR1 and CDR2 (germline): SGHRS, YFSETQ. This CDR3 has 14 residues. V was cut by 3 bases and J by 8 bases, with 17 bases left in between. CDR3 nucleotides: TGCGCCAGCAGCTGGGACACCGTGGGTACGGGCTACACCTTC. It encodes CASSWDTVGTGYTF.

The CDR3 region has the DNA TGCGCCAGCAGCCCCCACGGGACTAGCGGGGGTAAAGAGACCCAGTACTTC. Protein sequence: CASSPHGTSGGKETQYF. The chain is built from TRBV5-1 and TRBJ2-5, with 14 positions matching TRBD2. The J segment lost 3 bases and the V segment lost 4 bases, leaving 8 bases of the junction unmatched. The CDR3 length is 17 residues. Germline V gives CDR1 SGHRS, CDR2 YFSETQ.

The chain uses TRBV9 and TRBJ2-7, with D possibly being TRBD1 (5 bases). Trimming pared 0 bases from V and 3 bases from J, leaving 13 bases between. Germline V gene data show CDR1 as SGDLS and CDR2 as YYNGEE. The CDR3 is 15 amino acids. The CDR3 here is CASSVGSRVVYEQYF. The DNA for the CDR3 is TGTGCCAGCAGCGTAGGTAGCAGGGTAGTCTACGAGCAGTACTTC.

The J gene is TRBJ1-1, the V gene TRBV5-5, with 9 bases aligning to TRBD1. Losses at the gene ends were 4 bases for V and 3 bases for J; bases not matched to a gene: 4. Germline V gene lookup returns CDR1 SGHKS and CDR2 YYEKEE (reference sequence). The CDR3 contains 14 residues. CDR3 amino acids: CASSRQGEDTEAFF. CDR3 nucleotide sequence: TGTGCCAGCAGCCGACAGGGGGAGGACACTGAAGCTTTCTTT.

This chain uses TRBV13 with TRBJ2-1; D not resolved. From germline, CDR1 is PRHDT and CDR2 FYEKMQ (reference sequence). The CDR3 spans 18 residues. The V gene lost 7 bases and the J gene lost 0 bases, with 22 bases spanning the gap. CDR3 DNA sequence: TGTGCCAGCACCTCCCACGAGAGCACAGTTAACTCCTACAATGAGCAGTTCTTC. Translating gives CASTSHESTVNSYNEQFF.

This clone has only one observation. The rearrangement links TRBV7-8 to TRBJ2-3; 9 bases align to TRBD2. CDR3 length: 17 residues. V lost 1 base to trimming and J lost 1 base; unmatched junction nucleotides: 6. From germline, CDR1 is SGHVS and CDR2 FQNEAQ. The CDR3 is CASSLGASGARTDTQYF. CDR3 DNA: TGTGCCAGCAGCTTAGGGGCTAGCGGGGCACGCACAGATACGCAGTATTTT.

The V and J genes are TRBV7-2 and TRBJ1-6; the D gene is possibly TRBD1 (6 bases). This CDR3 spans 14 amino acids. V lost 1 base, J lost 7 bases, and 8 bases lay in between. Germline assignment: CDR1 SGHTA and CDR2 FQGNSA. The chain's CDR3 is CASSLDRANSPLHF. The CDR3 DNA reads TGTGCCAGCAGCTTAGACAGGGCAAATTCACCCCTCCACTTT.

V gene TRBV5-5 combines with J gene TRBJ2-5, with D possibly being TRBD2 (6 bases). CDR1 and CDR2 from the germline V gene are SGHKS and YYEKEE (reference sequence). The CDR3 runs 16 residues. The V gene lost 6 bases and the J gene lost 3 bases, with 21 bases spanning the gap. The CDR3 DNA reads TGTGCCAGCACCCTTGCCCCGGGTGGAGGGAAAGAGACCCAGTACTTC. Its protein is CASTLAPGGGKETQYF.

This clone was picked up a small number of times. The CDR3 here is CASSSRTGGVEAFF. In nucleotides, the CDR3 is TGTGCCAGCAGCTCCCGGACAGGGGGCGTCGAAGCTTTCTTT. The chain is built from TRBV11-2 and TRBJ1-1, with 11 bases lining up with TRBD1. The CDR3 runs 14 residues. V was pared by 4 bases and J by 8 bases, with 6 bases of the junction left unmatched. Germline loops: CDR1 SGHAT, CDR2 FQNNGV.

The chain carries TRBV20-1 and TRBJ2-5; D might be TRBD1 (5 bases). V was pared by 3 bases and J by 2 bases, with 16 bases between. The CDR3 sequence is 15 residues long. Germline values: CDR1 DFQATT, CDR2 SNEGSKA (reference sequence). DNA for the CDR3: TGCAGTGCTAGTCTGGCGACAGTTATGCAAGAGACCCAGTACTTC. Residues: CSASLATVMQETQYF.

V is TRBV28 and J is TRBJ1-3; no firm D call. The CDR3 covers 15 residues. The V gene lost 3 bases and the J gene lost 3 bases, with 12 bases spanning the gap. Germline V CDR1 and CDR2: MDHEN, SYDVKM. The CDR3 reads CASSLPLGVGNTIYF. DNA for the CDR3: TGTGCCAGCAGTTTGCCCCTGGGCGTTGGAAACACCATATATTTT.

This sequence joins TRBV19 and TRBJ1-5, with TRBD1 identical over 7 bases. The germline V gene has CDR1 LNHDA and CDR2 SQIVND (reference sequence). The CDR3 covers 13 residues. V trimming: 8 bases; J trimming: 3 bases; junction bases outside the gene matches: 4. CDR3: CASWDSPNQPQHF. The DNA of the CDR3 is TGTGCCAGTTGGGACAGCCCCAATCAGCCCCAGCATTTT.

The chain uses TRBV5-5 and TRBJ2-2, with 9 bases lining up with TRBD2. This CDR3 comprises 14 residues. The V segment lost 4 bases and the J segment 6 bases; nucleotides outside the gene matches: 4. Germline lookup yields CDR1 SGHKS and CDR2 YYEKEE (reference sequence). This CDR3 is CASSPLAGSGELFF. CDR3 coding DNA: TGTGCCAGCAGCCCCCTAGCGGGATCCGGGGAGCTGTTTTTT.

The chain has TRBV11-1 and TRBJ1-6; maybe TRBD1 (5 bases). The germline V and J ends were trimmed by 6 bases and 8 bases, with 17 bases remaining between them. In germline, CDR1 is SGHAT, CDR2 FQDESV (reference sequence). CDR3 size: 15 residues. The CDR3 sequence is CASSHGGGMDSPLHF. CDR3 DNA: TGTGCCAGCAGTCATGGGGGGGGTATGGATTCACCCCTCCACTTT.

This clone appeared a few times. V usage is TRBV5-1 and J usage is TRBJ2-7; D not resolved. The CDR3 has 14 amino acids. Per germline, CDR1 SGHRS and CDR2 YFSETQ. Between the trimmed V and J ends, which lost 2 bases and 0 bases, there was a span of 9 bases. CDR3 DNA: TGCGCCAGCAGCTTTCTACCCGCCTCCTACGAGCAGTACTTC. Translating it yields CASSFLPASYEQYF.

CDR3 nucleotide sequence: TGTGCCAGCAGCTTAGTTGTAAGCGGGGGGATACGGGAGACCCAGTACTTC. This codes for CASSLVVSGGIRETQYF. This chain uses TRBV11-2 with TRBJ2-5; TRBD2 agrees at 9 bases. V lost 1 base, J lost 5 bases, and 11 bases stayed unmatched. The CDR3 totals 17 residues. The germline CDR1 and CDR2 sequences are SGHAT and FQNNGV.

DNA of the CDR3: TGTGCCAGCAGCTTGGCTTCGACAGTCCAAGAGACCCAGTACTTC. It is translated as CASSLASTVQETQYF. The V gene is TRBV5-6, the J gene TRBJ2-5; perhaps TRBD1 as D (5 bases). Deletions cut 0 bases from V and 1 base from J, with 10 bases between. The CDR3 loop spans 15 amino acids. Germline V gene sequence: CDR1 SGHDT, CDR2 YYEEEE.